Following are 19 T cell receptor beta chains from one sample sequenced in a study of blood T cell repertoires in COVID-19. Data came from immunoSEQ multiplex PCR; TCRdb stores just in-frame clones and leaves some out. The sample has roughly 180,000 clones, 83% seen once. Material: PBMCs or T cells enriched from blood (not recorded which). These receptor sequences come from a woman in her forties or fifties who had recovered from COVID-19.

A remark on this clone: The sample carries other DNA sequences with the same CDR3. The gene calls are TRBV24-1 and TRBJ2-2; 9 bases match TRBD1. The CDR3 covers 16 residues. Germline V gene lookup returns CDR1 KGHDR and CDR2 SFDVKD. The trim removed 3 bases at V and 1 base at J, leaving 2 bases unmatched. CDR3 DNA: TGTGCCACCAGTGATCCGGGACAGGGGAACACCGGGGAGCTGTTTTTT. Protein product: CATSDPGQGNTGELFF.

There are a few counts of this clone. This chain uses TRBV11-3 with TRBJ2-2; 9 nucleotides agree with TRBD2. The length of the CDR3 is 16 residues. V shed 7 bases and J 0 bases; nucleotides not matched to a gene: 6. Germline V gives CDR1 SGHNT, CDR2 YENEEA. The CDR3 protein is CASKSGRYSNTGELFF. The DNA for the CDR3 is TGTGCCAGCAAGAGCGGGAGGTACTCGAACACCGGGGAGCTGTTTTTT. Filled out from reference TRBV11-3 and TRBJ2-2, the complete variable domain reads EAGVVQSPRYKIIEKKQPVAFWCNPISGHNTLYWYLQNLGQGPELLIRYENEEAVDDSQLPKDRFSAERLKGVDSTLKIQPAELGDSAVYLCASKSGRYSNTGELFFGEGSRLTVL.

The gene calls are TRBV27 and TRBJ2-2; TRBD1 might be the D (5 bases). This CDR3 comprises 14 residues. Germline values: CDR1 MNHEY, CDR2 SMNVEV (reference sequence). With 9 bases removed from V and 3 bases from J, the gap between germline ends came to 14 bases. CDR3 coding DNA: TGTGCCAGTAAAACAGGAGTCGACACCGGGGAGCTGTTTTTT. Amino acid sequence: CASKTGVDTGELFF.

The CDR3 region has the DNA TGTGCCAGCAGCTCCCGACAGGGTTGGTCTGGCTACACCTTC. Its translation: CASSSRQGWSGYTF. The gene calls are TRBV7-8 and TRBJ1-2, with 7 bases fitting TRBD1. The CDR3 runs 14 residues. Germline loops: CDR1 SGHVS, CDR2 FQNEAQ. With V trimmed by 4 bases and J by 7 bases, 9 bases remained unmatched.

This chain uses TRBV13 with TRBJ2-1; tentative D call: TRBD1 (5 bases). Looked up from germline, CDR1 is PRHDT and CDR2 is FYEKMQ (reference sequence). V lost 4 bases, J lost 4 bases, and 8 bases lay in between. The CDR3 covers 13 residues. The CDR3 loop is CASSSQGYNEQFF. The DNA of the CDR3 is TGTGCCAGCAGCTCCCAGGGATACAATGAGCAGTTCTTC.

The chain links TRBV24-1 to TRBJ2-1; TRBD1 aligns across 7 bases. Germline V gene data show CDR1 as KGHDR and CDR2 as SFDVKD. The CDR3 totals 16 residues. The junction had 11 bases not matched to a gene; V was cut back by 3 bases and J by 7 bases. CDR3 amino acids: CATSDDTGVSGNEQFF. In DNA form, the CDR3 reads TGTGCCACCAGTGATGACACAGGGGTTTCGGGGAATGAGCAGTTCTTC.

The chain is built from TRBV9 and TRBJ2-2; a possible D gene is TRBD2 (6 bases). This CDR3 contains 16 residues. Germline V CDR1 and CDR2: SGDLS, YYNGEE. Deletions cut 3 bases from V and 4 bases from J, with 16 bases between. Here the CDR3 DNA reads TGTGCCAGCAGCGATAACCGGGAGACTGGCACCGGGGAGCTGTTTTTT. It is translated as CASSDNRETGTGELFF.

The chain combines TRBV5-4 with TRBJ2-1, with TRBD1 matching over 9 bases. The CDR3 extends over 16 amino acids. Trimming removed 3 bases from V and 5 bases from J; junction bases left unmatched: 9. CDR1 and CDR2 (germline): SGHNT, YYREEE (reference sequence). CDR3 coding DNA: TGTGCCAGCAGCTCCGGGACAGGGTCGGTTGACAATGAGCAGTTCTTC. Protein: CASSSGTGSVDNEQFF.

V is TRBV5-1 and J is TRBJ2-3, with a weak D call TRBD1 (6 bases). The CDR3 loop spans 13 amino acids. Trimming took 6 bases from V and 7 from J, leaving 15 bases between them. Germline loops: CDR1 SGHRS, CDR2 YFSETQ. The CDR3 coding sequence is TGCGCCAGCAAAACTCAGGGGTCCAATACGCAGTATTTT. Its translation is CASKTQGSNTQYF.

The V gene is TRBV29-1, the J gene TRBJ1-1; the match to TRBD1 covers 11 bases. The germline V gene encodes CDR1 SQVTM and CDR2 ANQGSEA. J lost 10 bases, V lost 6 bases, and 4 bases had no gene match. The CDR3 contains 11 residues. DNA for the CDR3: TGCAGCGTCGTGGGACAGGGGGGAGCTTTCTTT. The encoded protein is CSVVGQGGAFF.

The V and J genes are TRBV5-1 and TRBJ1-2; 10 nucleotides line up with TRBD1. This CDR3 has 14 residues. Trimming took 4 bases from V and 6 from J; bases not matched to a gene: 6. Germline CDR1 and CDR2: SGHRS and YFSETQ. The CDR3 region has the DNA TGCGCCAGCAGCGGGCAGACAGGGGGCGATGGCTACACCTTC. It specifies CASSGQTGGDGYTF.

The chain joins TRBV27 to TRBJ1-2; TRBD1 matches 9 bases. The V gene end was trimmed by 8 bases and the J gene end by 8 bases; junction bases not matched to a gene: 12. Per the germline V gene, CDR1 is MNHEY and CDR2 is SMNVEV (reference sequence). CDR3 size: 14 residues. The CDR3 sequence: CASSPGQGLRGYTF. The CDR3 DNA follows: TGTGCCAGCTCTCCGGGACAGGGCTTAAGGGGCTACACCTTC.

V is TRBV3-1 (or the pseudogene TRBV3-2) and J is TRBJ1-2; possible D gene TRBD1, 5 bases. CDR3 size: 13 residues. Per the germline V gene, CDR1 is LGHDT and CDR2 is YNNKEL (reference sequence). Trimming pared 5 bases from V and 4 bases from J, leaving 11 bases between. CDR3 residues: CASSLGGIYGYTF. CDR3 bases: TGTGCCAGCAGCTTGGGGGGGATCTATGGCTACACCTTC.

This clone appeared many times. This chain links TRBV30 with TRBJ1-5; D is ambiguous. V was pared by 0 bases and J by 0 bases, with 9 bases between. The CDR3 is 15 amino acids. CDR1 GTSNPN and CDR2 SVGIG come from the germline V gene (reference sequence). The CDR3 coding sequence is TGTGCCTGGAGTGTATGGCTTCCTAGCAATCAGCCCCAGCATTTT. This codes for CAWSVWLPSNQPQHF.

CDR3 protein: CASSTGRAYGYTF. The CDR3 DNA reads as TGTGCCAGCAGTACGGGCAGGGCCTATGGCTACACCTTC. The gene calls are TRBV28 and TRBJ1-2; possible D gene TRBD1, 5 bases. CDR3 size: 13 residues. Germline V gives CDR1 MDHEN, CDR2 SYDVKM. Trimming pared 5 bases from V and 4 bases from J, leaving 11 bases between.

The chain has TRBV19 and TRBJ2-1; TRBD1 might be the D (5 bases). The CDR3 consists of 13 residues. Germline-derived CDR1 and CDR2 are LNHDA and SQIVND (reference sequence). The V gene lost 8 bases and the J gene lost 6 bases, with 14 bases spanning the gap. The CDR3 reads CASLSEQGNEQFF. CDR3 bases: TGTGCCAGTCTTTCGGAGCAGGGCAATGAGCAGTTCTTC.

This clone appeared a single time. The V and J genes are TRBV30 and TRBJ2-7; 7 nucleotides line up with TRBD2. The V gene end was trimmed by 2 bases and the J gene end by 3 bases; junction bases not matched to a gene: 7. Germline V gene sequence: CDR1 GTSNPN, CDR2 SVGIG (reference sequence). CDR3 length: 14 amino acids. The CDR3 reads CAWSRETSVYEQYV. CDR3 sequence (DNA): TGTGCCTGGAGTCGGGAAACTAGCGTCTACGAGCAGTACGTC.

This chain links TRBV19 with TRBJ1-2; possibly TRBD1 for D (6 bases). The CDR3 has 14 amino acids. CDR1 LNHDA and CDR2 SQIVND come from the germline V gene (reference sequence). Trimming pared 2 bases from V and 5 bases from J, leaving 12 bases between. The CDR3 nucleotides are TGTGCCAGTAGTATATACCGGACAGAGTATGGCTACACCTTC. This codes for CASSIYRTEYGYTF.

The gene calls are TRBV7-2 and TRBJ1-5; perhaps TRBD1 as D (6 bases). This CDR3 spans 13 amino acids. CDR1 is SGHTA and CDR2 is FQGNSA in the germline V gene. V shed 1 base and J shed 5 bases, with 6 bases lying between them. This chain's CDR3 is CASSLGGHQPQHF. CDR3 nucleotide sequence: TGTGCCAGCAGCTTAGGGGGGCATCAGCCCCAGCATTTT.